A selection of T cell receptor beta chains follows, all from one sample in a study of blood T cell repertoires in COVID-19. Clones were read by immunoSEQ multiplex PCR, and TCRdb kept only the in-frame ones, dropping some. The sample lists approximately 210,000 clones, about 88% occurring once. Sequences were obtained from peripheral blood. The receptors stem from a woman aged 40 to 50 who had recovered from COVID-19. Both conserved end residues are part of each CDR3. A D gene is named only where the DNA matches it firmly. Rows give clone size only sometimes, using once, few, many, or a class for an expanded clone.

clone_size j_call v_call d_call cdr3_aa cdr3_nt
. TRBJ2-1 TRBV19 TRBD2 CASSIQAGVGNEQFF TGTGCCAGTAGTATACAAGCGGGAGTGGGCAATGAGCAGTTCTTC
. TRBJ1-2 TRBV30 . CAWRRGGYTF TGTGCCTGGAGAAGGGGAGGCTACACCTTC
. TRBJ2-1 TRBV7-9 . CASHQVAWGTHNEQFF TGTGCCTCCCACCAAGTAGCCTGGGGCACACACAATGAGCAGTTCTTC
. TRBJ1-1 TRBV13 . CASSLVGVTMNTEAFF TGTGCCAGCAGCTTAGTAGGGGTCACCATGAACACTGAAGCTTTCTTT
few TRBJ1-6 TRBV3-1/TRBV3-2 TRBD1 CASSQLTGNSPLHF TGTGCCAGCAGCCAACTGACAGGGAATTCACCCCTCCACTTT
. TRBJ2-6 TRBV19 . CASSNYRYSGANVLTF TGTGCCAGTAGTAATTATCGGTACTCTGGGGCCAACGTCCTGACTTTC
. TRBJ2-5 TRBV7-8 . CASSFSLLASDLETQYF TGTGCCAGCAGCTTCTCCCTCCTAGCGTCGGATTTGGAGACCCAGTACTTC
. TRBJ2-2 TRBV7-2 TRBD2 CASSSGTTGTGELFF TGTGCCAGCAGCTCCGGGACTACTGGCACCGGGGAGCTGTTTTTT
. TRBJ2-1 TRBV5-4 TRBD1 CASSWDRGEQFF TGTGCCAGCAGCTGGGACAGGGGGGAACAGTTCTTC
. TRBJ2-1 TRBV7-2 TRBD2 CASSFKAGGPGNEQFF TGTGCCAGCAGCTTTAAAGCGGGAGGGCCTGGGAATGAGCAGTTCTTC
. TRBJ2-7 TRBV7-2 . CASSSRPALGGQYF TGTGCCAGCAGCTCCCGCCCGGCCCTCGGGGGGCAGTACTTC
. TRBJ1-1 TRBV3-1/TRBV3-2 . CASSQGLGAFF TGTGCCAGCAGCCAAGGACTTGGAGCTTTCTTT
. TRBJ2-7 TRBV19 . CASSPGLGSYEQYF TGTGCCAGTAGTCCGGGACTTGGTTCGTACGAGCAGTACTTC
. TRBJ1-3 TRBV5-1 . CASSPGQSGNTIYF TGCGCCAGCAGCCCTGGACAGTCTGGAAACACCATATATTTT
. TRBJ2-1 TRBV5-5 TRBD2 CASSLALTSGSSEQFF TGTGCCAGCAGCTTGGCCTTAACTAGCGGGAGTAGTGAGCAGTTCTTC
. TRBJ1-6 TRBV14 TRBD1 CASSRWTGGNSPLHF TGTGCCAGCAGCCGATGGACAGGGGGAAATTCACCCCTCCACTTT
. TRBJ1-1 TRBV28 . CASPKRVGAIEDTEAFF TGTGCCAGCCCAAAACGCGTAGGGGCCATCGAGGACACTGAAGCTTTCTTT
. TRBJ1-1 TRBV28 TRBD1 CASTRTGDIEAFF TGTGCCAGCACCCGGACAGGGGATATTGAAGCTTTCTTT
. TRBJ2-3 TRBV7-2 TRBD1 CASSHGQGRSTDTQYF TGTGCCAGCAGCCACGGACAGGGGCGAAGCACAGATACGCAGTATTTT
. TRBJ2-7 TRBV2 . CASRLAGYEQYF TGTGCCAGCAGGCTAGCTGGATACGAGCAGTACTTC
. TRBJ2-7 TRBV12-3/TRBV12-4 . CASSYGWVEYF TGTGCCAGCAGTTACGGGTGGGTTGAGTACTTC
. TRBJ2-2 TRBV7-2 . CASRKDHLATGELFF TGTGCCAGCAGGAAGGATCACCTAGCAACCGGGGAGCTGTTTTTT
. TRBJ1-1 TRBV6-2/TRBV6-3 TRBD1 CASSKLGTGVTVAFF TGTGCCAGCAGTAAACTCGGGACAGGGGTCACTGTGGCTTTCTTT
few TRBJ2-7 TRBV5-4 TRBD2 CASSSSSGRGYEQYF TGTGCCAGCAGCTCCTCTAGCGGGAGAGGATACGAGCAGTACTTC
. TRBJ1-2 TRBV6-4 TRBD1 CASSDSSYDRDYGYTF TGTGCCAGCAGTGACTCCAGCTACGACAGGGATTATGGCTACACCTTC
once TRBJ1-3 TRBV18 TRBD1 CASSPPLDRVRTRVPGNTIYF TGTGCCAGCTCACCACCATTGGACAGGGTTAGAACAAGGGTGCCTGGAAACACCATATATTTT
. TRBJ2-3 TRBV7-2 . CASSRVRSDTQYF TGTGCCAGCAGCCGAGTGAGGTCAGATACGCAGTATTTT
. TRBJ2-4 TRBV10-3 . CAISEGQGIGKNIQYF TGTGCCATCAGTGAGGGGCAGGGGATCGGCAAAAACATTCAGTACTTC
. TRBJ2-7 TRBV10-3 TRBD2 CAISGTSGTYEQYF TGTGCCATCAGCGGGACTAGCGGGACCTACGAGCAGTACTTC
. TRBJ1-1 TRBV9 . CASSTLPGQPGSEAFF TGTGCCAGCAGCACCCTCCCTGGACAACCGGGTTCTGAAGCTTTCTTT
. TRBJ1-5 TRBV19 TRBD1 CASSNPGQGAGNQPQHF TGTGCCAGTAGCAACCCGGGACAGGGGGCAGGCAATCAGCCCCAGCATTTT
. TRBJ2-1 TRBV6-2/TRBV6-3 TRBD1 CASSTLGTGGYNEQFF TGTGCCAGCAGCACGCTCGGGACAGGGGGTTACAATGAGCAGTTCTTC
. TRBJ2-1 TRBV5-1 . CASRGSGGSSEQFF TGCGCCAGCAGAGGATCAGGGGGGTCATCTGAGCAGTTCTTC
. TRBJ2-1 TRBV11-2 . CASSPSGWYNEQFF TGTGCCAGCAGCCCCTCAGGGTGGTACAATGAGCAGTTCTTC
. TRBJ1-6 TRBV5-4 TRBD1 CASSQKGQLFNSPLHF TGTGCCAGCAGCCAAAAGGGACAGTTATTCAATTCACCCCTCCACTTT
. TRBJ2-1 TRBV30 TRBD2 CAWSFGLAGVEQFF TGTGCCTGGAGTTTCGGACTAGCGGGAGTTGAGCAGTTCTTC
. TRBJ2-2 TRBV18 . CASSPGLGGNTGELFF TGTGCCAGCTCACCAGGTCTAGGAGGGAACACCGGGGAGCTGTTTTTT